This T cell receptor beta chain derives from a study of human T cells and chemical hapten exposure. Study-level information: While the approximately 24-week study was under way, patients received diphenylcyclopropenone on the scalp every week. The study, taken as a whole, reports: The immune response of these alopecia patients might not match healthy individuals'.

This CDR3 has 13 residues. With 3 bases clipped from V and 11 bases from J, the junction kept 4 bases outside the gene matches. This clonotype was counted ten times or more. The antigen is not known. The time point: patch test 1, 2 weeks after DPC sensitization. Treatment noted: therapeutic diphenylcyclopropenone sensitization with weekly scalp DPC. Unfractionated whole blood served as the source for total RNA extraction. MiXCR, run by TCRdb on the RACE reads, gives a single entry per CDR3 protein. The sample yields 100,000 or so distinct CDR3 sequences, 11% seen once. The clonotype was recovered from a woman aged 40 to 50 with alopecia areata. Some clones in this sample may be carry-over from other donors' samples. The sequencing used whole blood, collected in connection with sensitization to the hapten diphenylcyclopropenone (DPC). The genes are TRBV12-3 or TRBV12-4 and TRBJ1-4; 9 nucleotides agree with TRBD1. CDR3 sequence: CASSLTGGVKLFF. CDR3 DNA: TGTGCCAGCAGTTTGACAGGGGGAGTTAAACTGTTTTTT.